This record covers a single TCR beta chain. What it binds is unknown. The data are from a study of cytomegalovirus exposure and HLA in healthy donors. Study-level points and caveats: More clonal expansion characterized HLA-associated TCR beta chains than equally common others in a later analysis. Across all donors, roughly uniform sequencing depth was an assumption of the presence/absence analyses.

The CDR3 sequence is 15 residues long. The V segment lost 0 bases and the J segment 0 bases; nucleotides outside the gene matches: 1. The germline V gene encodes CDR1 LNHDA and CDR2 SQIVND (reference sequence). PCR was performed using 60 Vbeta and 13 Jbeta primers. In the source study's methods: In a later analysis, roughly 86 million unique TCR beta chains included roughly 11 million shared by two or more donors. The method was immunoSEQ multiplex PCR; TCRdb's version includes in-frame clones alone and lacks a portion of them. That table is the source of V, J and clone size, and D and trimming were worked out from the DNA. The listing contains 65,000 to 90,000 clones.

The sequenced material came from PBMCs. The chain joins TRBV19 to TRBJ1-2; 7 positions agree with TRBD1. The receptor's source is a female donor in good health and CMV-seropositive. CDR3 nucleotides: TGTGCCAGTAGTATAGAGACAGGGACTAACTATGGCTACACCTTC. Translation: CASSIETGTNYGYTF.